The clone carrying this TCR beta chain has more than one count but fewer than ten. Its matching antigen is unknown. The data were obtained in a study of post-analysis software for immune sequencing data. On the study more broadly: Multiple sclerosis in the patients followed relapsing-remitting, secondary progressive and progressive-relapsing courses. Study observations and caveats: By F measure, strong co-clustering occurred among samples prepared in the same batch. Roughly 5 TRBV segments, TRBV5-6, TRBV5-1 and TRBV20-1 among them, were found more frequent in patients than controls. Multiple sclerosis patients showed significantly lower normalized Chao1 diversity than controls did.

cDNA libraries of TCR beta carried unique molecular identifiers. T cells, about 0.95 to 11 million of them, yielded some 500,000 cDNA molecules. TCRdb recomputed calls from the PCR reads with MiXCR, one row per CDR3 protein. This sample has about 810,000 distinct CDR3 sequences; 53% occur once, and the top ten carry around 4.5%. V trimming: 7 bases; J trimming: 6 bases; junction bases outside the gene matches: 8. The CDR3 covers 14 residues. Germline-derived CDR1 and CDR2 are ENHRY and SYGVKD. The source material was blood. The TCR was taken from a girl aged 10 to 17 with multiple sclerosis. The chain is built from TRBV10-3 and TRBJ2-3; 9 bases are shared with TRBD1. The CDR3 region is CAIKETGGVDTQYF. The CDR3 DNA follows: TGTGCCATCAAGGAGACAGGGGGTGTTGATACGCAGTATTTT.